This TCR beta chain comes out of a study of blood T cells in healthy people across ages. In germline, CDR1 is SGHRS, CDR2 YFSETQ. J was trimmed by 3 bases and V by 2 bases; bases with no gene match: 7. The length of the CDR3 is 15 residues. It was with a sample-barcoded 5' primer and a J-beta primer mix that a second PCR of roughly 7 to 12 cycles was run. TCRdb ran MiXCR on the 5' RACE reads and lists one entry per CDR3 protein. The sample holds about 970,000 distinct CDR3 sequences, 51% seen once. This clonotype occurred a few times. Material: blood. V usage is TRBV5-1 and J usage is TRBJ2-5, with TRBD2 matching 7 bases. This receptor was obtained from a woman aged 55 to 70 in good health. The CDR3 DNA sequence: TGCGCCAGCAGCTTTCGAGGACTAGAGGAAGAGACCCAGTACTTC. It specifies CASSFRGLEEETQYF.